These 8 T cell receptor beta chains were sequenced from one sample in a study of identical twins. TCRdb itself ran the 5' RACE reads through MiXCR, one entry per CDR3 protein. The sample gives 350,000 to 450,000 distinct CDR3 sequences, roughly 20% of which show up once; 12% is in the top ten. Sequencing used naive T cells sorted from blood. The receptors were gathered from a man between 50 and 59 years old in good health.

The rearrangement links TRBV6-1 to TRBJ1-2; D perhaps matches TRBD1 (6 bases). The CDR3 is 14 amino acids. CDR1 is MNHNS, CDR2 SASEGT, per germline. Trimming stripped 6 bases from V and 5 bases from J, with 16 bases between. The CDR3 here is CASSPGQSFYGYTF. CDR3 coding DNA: TGTGCCAGCAGCCCCGGACAGAGCTTTTATGGCTACACCTTC.

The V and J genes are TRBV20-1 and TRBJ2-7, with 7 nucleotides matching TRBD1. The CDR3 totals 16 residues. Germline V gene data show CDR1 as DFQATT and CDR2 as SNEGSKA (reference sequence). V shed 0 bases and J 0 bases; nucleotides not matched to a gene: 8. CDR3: CSARDPGQVGSYEQYF. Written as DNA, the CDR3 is TGCAGTGCTAGAGACCCAGGACAGGTCGGCTCCTACGAGCAGTACTTC.

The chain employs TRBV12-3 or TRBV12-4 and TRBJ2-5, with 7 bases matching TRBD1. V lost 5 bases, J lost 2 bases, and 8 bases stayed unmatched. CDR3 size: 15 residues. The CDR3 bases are TGTGCCAGCAGTCCCAGGACAGGTGGACAAGAGACCCAGTACTTC. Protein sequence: CASSPRTGGQETQYF.

CDR3 nucleotides: TGTGCCAGCGGAAACGGACTAGCGGGAGGGAGCACAGATACGCAGTATTTT. As protein: CASGNGLAGGSTDTQYF. This chain links TRBV7-3 with TRBJ2-3; 15 nucleotides match TRBD2. The germline V gene encodes CDR1 SGHTA and CDR2 FQGTGA. With 8 bases clipped from V and 0 bases from J, the junction kept 6 bases outside the gene matches. This CDR3 comprises 17 residues.

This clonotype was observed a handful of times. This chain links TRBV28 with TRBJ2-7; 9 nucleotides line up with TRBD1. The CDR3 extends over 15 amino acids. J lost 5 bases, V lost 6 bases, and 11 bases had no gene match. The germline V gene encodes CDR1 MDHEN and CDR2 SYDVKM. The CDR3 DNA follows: TGTGCCAGCAGCCGCTCCGGGACAGGGTCCAACGAGCAGTACTTC. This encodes CASSRSGTGSNEQYF.

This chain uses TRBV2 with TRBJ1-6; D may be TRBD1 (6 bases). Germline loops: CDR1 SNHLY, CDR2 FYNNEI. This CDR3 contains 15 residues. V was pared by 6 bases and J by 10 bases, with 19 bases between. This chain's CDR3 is CASRVERGLASPLHF. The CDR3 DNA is TGTGCCAGCAGGGTCGAAAGGGGGTTAGCCTCACCCCTCCACTTT.

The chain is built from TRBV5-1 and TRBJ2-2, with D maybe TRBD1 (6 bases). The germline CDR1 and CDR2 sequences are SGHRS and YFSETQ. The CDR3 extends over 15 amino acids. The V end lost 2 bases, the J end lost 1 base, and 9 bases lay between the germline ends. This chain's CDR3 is CASSFLQGNTGELFF. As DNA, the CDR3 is TGCGCCAGCAGCTTCCTACAGGGGAACACCGGGGAGCTGTTTTTT.

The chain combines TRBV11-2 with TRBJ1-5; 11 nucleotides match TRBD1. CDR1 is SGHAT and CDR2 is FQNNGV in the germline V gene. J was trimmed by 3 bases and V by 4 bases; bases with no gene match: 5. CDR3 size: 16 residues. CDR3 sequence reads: CASSSGQGAFNQPQHF. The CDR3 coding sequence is TGTGCCAGCAGCTCTGGACAGGGGGCGTTCAATCAGCCCCAGCATTTT.